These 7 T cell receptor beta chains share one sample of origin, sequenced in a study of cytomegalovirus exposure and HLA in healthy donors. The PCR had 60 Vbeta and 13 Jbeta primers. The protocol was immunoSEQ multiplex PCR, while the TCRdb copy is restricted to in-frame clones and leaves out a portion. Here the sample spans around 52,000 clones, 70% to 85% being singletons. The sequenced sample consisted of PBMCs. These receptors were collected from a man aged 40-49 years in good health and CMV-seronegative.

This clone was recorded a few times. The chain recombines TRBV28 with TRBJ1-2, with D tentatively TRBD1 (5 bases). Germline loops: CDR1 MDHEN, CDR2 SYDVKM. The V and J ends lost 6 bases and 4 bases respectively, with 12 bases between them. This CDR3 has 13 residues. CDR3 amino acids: CASSPGPVYGYTF. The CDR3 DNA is TGTGCCAGCAGCCCAGGGCCGGTCTATGGCTACACCTTC.

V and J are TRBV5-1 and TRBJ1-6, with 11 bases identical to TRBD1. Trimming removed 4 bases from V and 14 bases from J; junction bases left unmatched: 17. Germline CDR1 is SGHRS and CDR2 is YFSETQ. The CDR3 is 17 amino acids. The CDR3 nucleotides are TGCGCCAGCAGCAACCCCACACCGGGACAGGGGGATGGGGCCCTCCACTTT. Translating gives CASSNPTPGQGDGALHF. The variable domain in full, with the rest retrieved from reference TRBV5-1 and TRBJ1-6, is KAGVTQTPRYLIKTRGQQVTLSCSPISGHRSVSWYQQTPGQGLQFLFEYFSETQRNKGNFPGRFSGRQFSNSRSEMNVSTLELGDSALYLCASSNPTPGQGDGALHFGNGTRLTVT.

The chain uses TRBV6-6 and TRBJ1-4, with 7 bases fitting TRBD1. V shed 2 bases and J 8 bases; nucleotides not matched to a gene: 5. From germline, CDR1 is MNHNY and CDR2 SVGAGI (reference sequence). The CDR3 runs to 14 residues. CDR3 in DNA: TGTGCCAGCAGTTACAGAGGGGGCTCCGAAAAACTGTTTTTT. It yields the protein CASSYRGGSEKLFF.

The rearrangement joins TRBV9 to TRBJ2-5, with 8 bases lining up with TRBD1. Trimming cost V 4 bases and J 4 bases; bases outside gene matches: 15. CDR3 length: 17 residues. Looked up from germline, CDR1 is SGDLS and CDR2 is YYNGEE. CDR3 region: CASSSPTGARVGETQYF. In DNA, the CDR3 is TGTGCCAGCAGCTCCCCGACAGGGGCGAGGGTAGGAGAGACCCAGTACTTC.

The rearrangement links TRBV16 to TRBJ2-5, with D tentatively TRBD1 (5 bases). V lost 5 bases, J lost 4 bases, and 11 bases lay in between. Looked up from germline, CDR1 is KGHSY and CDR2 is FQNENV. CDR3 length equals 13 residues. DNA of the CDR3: TGTGCCAGCAGCAGCACAGGTCTAGAGACCCAGTACTTC. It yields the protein CASSSTGLETQYF.

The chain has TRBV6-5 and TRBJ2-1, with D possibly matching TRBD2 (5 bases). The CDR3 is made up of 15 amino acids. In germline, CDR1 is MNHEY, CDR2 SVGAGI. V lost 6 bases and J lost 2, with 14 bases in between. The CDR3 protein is CASSFRGNPYNEQFF. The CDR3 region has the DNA TGTGCCAGCAGCTTCCGGGGAAACCCCTACAATGAGCAGTTCTTC.

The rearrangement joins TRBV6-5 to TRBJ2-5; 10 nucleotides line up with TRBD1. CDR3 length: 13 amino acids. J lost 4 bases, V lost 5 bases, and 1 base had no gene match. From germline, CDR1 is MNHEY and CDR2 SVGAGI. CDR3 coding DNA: TGTGCCAGCAGTAGGGACAGGGGAGAGACCCAGTACTTC. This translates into CASSRDRGETQYF.